This TCR beta chain derives from a study of blood T cell repertoires in COVID-19. Study-level information: Researchers got acute and convalescent COVID-19 samples from the United States, Italy and Spain. PBMCs, B-cell-depleted T cells, or T cells were the source of the cDNA or gDNA that made up the material.

Methods used by the authors: Reference gene primer amplification in the assay estimated nucleated cell counts. Method: immunoSEQ multiplex PCR; TCRdb's copy keeps in-frame clones and lacks some. The V and J calls and clone size are taken from that table; D and trimming were inferred from the DNA. The sample carries approximately 140,000 clones, 70% to 90% recorded once. Seattle enrolled patients during active infection and tracked them longitudinally. Germline CDR1 and CDR2: SEHNR and FQNEAQ (reference sequence). Trimming removed 1 base from V and 5 bases from J, with 6 bases in between. The CDR3 is made up of 12 amino acids.

V and J are TRBV7-9 and TRBJ2-7; the D gene is possibly TRBD2 (5 bases). Sequencing used peripheral blood. This sequence originates from a woman aged 55-69 years with COVID-19, enrolled during active disease. CDR3 sequence reads: CASSLGENEQYF. CDR3 nucleotide sequence: TGTGCCAGCAGCTTAGGGGAGAACGAGCAGTACTTC. The variable domain in full, with the rest retrieved from reference TRBV7-9 and TRBJ2-7, is DTGVSQNPRHKITKRGQNVTFRCDPISEHNRLYWYRQTLGQGPEFLTYFQNEAQLEKSRLLSDRFSAERPKGSFSTLEIQRTEQGDSAMYLCASSLGENEQYFGPGTRLTVT.